By share, the clone carrying this T cell receptor (beta chain) counts as medium-sized. Its antigen remains unidentified. BIOMED2 TRB-A/B primer pools were used in multiplex TRB PCR. Each CDR3 protein gets one entry after TCRdb re-called the multiplex PCR reads with MiXCR. The sample carries around 6,400 distinct CDR3 sequences, roughly a quarter recorded once. Germline V gives CDR1 SGHKS, CDR2 YYEKEE (reference sequence). CDR3 length: 16 residues. Trimming removed 0 bases from V and 4 bases from J, with 14 bases in between. Each TRB amplification used roughly 220-550 ng of genomic DNA from blood. This entry belongs to a study of T and B cells in COVID-19 patients. On the study more broadly: COVID-19 patients gave peripheral blood either during active infection or after recovery. The recovered patients had mostly mild to moderate COVID-19 with outpatient management.

Study findings and constraints: Active COVID-19 showed highly clonal TRB repertoires; recovery showed diversity and richness above healthy donors.

This TCR was sampled from a human donor with active COVID-19. This rearrangement joins TRBV5-5 to TRBJ1-5; tentatively, D is TRBD1 (5 bases). Specimen: blood. The CDR3 loop is CASSLAIGTLNQPQHF. The CDR3 nucleotides are TGTGCCAGCAGCTTGGCGATAGGGACGCTAAATCAGCCCCAGCATTTT.